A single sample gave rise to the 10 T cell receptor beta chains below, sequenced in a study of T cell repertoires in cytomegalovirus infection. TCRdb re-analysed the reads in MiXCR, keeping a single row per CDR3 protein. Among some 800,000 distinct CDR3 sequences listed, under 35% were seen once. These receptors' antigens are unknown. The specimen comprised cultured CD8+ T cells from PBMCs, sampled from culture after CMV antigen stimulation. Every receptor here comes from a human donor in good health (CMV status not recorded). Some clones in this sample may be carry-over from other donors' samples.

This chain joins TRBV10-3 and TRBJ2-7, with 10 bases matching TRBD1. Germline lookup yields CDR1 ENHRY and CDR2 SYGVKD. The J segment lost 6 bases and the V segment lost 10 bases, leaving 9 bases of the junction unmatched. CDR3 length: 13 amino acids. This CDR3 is CATLPGQGGEQYV. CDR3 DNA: TGTGCCACCCTGCCAGGACAGGGGGGCGAGCAGTACGTC.

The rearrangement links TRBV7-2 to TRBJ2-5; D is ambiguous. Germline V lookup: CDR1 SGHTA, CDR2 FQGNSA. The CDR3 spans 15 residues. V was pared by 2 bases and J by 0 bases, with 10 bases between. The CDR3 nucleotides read TGTGCCAGCAGCTTACGGCTAAGCGACCAAGAGACCCAGTACTTC. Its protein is CASSLRLSDQETQYF. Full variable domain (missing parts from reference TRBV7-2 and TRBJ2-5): GAGVSQSPSNKVTEKGKDVELRCDPISGHTALYWYRQSLGQGLEFLIYFQGNSAPDKSGLPSDRFSAERTGGSVSTLTIQRTQQEDSAVYLCASSLRLSDQETQYFGPGTRLLVL.

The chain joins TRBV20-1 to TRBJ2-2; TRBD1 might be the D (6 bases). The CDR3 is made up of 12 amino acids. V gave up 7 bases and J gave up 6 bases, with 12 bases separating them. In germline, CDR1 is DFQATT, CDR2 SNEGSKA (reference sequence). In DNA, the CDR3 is TGCAGTGGACAGGAAAACTCCGGGGAGCTGTTTTTT. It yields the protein CSGQENSGELFF.

CDR3 amino acids: CASSLGGSRTGELFF. CDR3 nucleotide sequence: TGTGCCAGCAGCTTGGGAGGTAGTAGGACCGGGGAGCTGTTTTTT. The gene calls are TRBV5-5 and TRBJ2-2; D is unclear. Germline CDR1 SGHKS, CDR2 YYEKEE (reference sequence). Trimming left V 0 bases short and J 5 bases short, with 11 bases between. The CDR3 sequence is 15 residues long.

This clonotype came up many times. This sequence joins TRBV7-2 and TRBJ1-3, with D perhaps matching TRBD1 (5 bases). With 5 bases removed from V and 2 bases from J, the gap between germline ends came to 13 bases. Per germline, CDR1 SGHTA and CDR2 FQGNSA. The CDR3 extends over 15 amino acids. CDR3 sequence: CASSPVGGAGNTIYF. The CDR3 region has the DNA TGTGCCAGCAGCCCCGTTGGGGGGGCTGGAAACACCATATATTTT.

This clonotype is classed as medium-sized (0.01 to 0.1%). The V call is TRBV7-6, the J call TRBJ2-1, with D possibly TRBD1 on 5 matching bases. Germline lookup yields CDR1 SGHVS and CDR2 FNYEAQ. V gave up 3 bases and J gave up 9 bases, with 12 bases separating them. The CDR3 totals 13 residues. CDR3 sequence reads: CASSFDQGGEQFF. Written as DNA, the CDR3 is TGTGCCAGCAGCTTTGACCAGGGCGGTGAGCAGTTCTTC.

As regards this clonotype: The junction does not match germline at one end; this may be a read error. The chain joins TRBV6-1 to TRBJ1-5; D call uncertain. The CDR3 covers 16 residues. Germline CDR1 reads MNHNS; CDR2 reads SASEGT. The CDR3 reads CVSSEAPLQVHQPQHF. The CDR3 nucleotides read TGTGTCAGCAGTGAAGCGCCCCTCCAGGTTCATCAGCCCCAGCATTTT.

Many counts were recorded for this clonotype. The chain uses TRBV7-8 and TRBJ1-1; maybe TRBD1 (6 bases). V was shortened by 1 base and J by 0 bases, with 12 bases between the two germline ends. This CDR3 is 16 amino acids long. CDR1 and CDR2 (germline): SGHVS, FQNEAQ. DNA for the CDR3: TGTGCCAGCAGCTTAGGGCCCCAGGGGATGAACACTGAAGCTTTCTTT. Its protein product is CASSLGPQGMNTEAFF. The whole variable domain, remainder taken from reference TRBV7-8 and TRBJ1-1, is GAGVSQSPRYKVAKRGQDVALRCDPISGHVSLFWYQQALGQGPEFLTYFQNEAQLDKSGLPSDRFFAERPEGSVSTLKIQRTQQEDSAVYLCASSLGPQGMNTEAFFGQGTRLTVV.

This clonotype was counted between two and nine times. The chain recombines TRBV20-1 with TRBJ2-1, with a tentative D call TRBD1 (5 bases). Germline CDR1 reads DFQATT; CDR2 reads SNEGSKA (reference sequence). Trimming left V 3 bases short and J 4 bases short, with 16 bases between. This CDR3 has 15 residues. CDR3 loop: CSASKGKGVYNEQFF. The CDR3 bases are TGCAGTGCTAGTAAGGGCAAAGGGGTGTACAATGAGCAGTTCTTC.

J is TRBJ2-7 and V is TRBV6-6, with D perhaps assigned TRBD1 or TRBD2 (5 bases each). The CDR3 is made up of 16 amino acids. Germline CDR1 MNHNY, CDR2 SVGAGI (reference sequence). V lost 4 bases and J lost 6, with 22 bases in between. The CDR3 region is CASSFPQRGREPEQYF. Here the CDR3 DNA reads TGTGCCAGCAGTTTTCCCCAGAGGGGACGGGAACCCGAGCAGTACTTC.